Below, 32 T cell receptor beta chains from the same sample are listed, as sequenced in a study of blood T cells in healthy people across ages. A second PCR, run for about 6 to 12 cycles, used a sample-barcoded 5' primer plus a J-beta primer mix. TCRdb called the 5' RACE reads again in MiXCR, with one record for every CDR3 protein. The sample contains around 780,000 distinct CDR3 sequences, approximately 53% of which appear only once. Sequenced sample: blood. The source is a man between 35 and 55 years old in good health.

This clonotype showed up just a few times. The chain has TRBV5-1 and TRBJ2-7; D gene uncertain. V was cut by 4 bases and J by 4 bases, with 12 bases left in between. Germline CDR1 SGHRS, CDR2 YFSETQ. The CDR3 has 13 residues. CDR3 sequence (DNA): TGCGCCAGCAGCCTAGAACCTTATTACGAGCAGTACTTC. Translated: CASSLEPYYEQYF.

This chain connects TRBV29-1 to TRBJ1-5; a possible D gene is TRBD1 (5 bases). The CDR3 is 15 residues long. Trimming left V 6 bases short and J 0 bases short, with 15 bases between. Germline CDR1 reads SQVTM; CDR2 reads ANQGSEA. CDR3 nucleotide sequence: TGCAGCGTCTCGGTCCCAGGGCCTAGCAATCAGCCCCAGCATTTT. As protein: CSVSVPGPSNQPQHF.

This clonotype appeared a few times. CDR3 protein: CASSQGIGVSETQYF. CDR3 nucleotides: TGCGCCAGCAGCCAAGGTATTGGGGTATCAGAGACCCAGTACTTC. The rearrangement links TRBV4-3 to TRBJ2-5; no clear D gene. The CDR3 contains 15 residues. The germline CDR1 and CDR2 sequences are LGHNA and YSLEER. Deletions cut 1 base from V and 4 bases from J, with 13 bases between.

The chain links TRBV7-2 to TRBJ1-5; D is unclear. The CDR3 is made up of 13 amino acids. Germline CDR1 reads SGHTA; CDR2 reads FQGNSA. V was cut by 8 bases and J by 7 bases, with 15 bases left in between. The CDR3 DNA follows: TGTGCCAGCTCCCAAGAGGGCTGGCAGCCCCAGCATTTT. Protein product: CASSQEGWQPQHF.

This clonotype has only one observation. This sequence joins TRBV19 and TRBJ2-7; no definite D call. This CDR3 is built from 11 residues. Germline V gene lookup returns CDR1 LNHDA and CDR2 SQIVND (reference sequence). Trimming took 0 bases from V and 7 from J, leaving 4 bases between them. The CDR3 bases are TGTGCCAGTAGTATAGACACTGAGCAGTACTTC. It encodes CASSIDTEQYF.

The sample holds a few counts of this clonotype. This sequence joins TRBV2 and TRBJ2-5; possibly TRBD1 for D (6 bases). Per the germline V gene, CDR1 is SNHLY and CDR2 is FYNNEI. The ends were cut back, 6 bases at V and 7 bases at J, with 21 bases in the middle. The CDR3 runs 15 residues. The CDR3 region is CASSQEPGQLGTQYF. The CDR3 DNA reads TGTGCCAGCAGCCAAGAACCGGGACAATTAGGGACCCAGTACTTC.

This clonotype was seen a few times. The chain employs TRBV2 and TRBJ1-2; no clear D. The CDR3 spans 13 residues. CDR1 and CDR2 from the germline V gene are SNHLY and FYNNEI. V lost 6 bases to trimming and J lost 2 bases, with 10 bases between them. Here the CDR3 DNA reads TGTGCCAGCAGCTCGGATGTAAACTATGGCTACACCTTC. Translating gives CASSSDVNYGYTF.

The chain has TRBV20-1 and TRBJ2-1; 12 bases map to TRBD2. The CDR3 is made up of 17 amino acids. Germline-derived CDR1 and CDR2 are DFQATT and SNEGSKA (reference sequence). With 6 bases clipped from V and 2 bases from J, the junction kept 11 bases outside the gene matches. CDR3 amino acids: CSADPGLAGGTYNEQFF. Here the CDR3 DNA reads TGCAGTGCCGACCCGGGACTAGCGGGTGGGACCTACAATGAGCAGTTCTTC.

The V and J genes are TRBV7-2 and TRBJ2-1; possible D gene TRBD2, 5 bases. Trimming cost V 6 bases and J 5 bases, with 17 bases left between them. The CDR3 has 15 amino acids. Germline V gene sequence: CDR1 SGHTA, CDR2 FQGNSA. The CDR3 protein is CASRGSGMMDNEQFF. For the CDR3, the DNA is TGTGCCAGCAGGGGTTCGGGGATGATGGACAATGAGCAGTTCTTC.

The chain couples TRBV27 to TRBJ2-7; TRBD2 might be the D (5 bases). Germline assignment: CDR1 MNHEY and CDR2 SMNVEV (reference sequence). Trimming cost V 3 bases and J 3 bases, with 9 bases left between them. CDR3 size: 13 residues. CDR3 bases: TGTGCCAGCAGTTTTACTAGAGACTACGAGCAGTACTTC. Translation: CASSFTRDYEQYF.

Remarks on this clonotype: Compared with germline, one end of the junction differs, possibly owing to a read error. The CDR3 coding sequence is TGTGCCAGCAGCGCGACAGGGTCGGGAATCACAGATACGCGGTATTTT. Its translation is CASSATGSGITDTRYF. The chain recombines TRBV9 with TRBJ2-3, with 7 bases that match TRBD1. The CDR3 spans 16 residues. In germline, CDR1 is SGDLS, CDR2 YYNGEE.

CDR3 region: CASITRDRDTEAFF. For the CDR3, the DNA is TGTGCCAGCATTACCCGGGACAGGGATACTGAAGCTTTCTTT. This chain connects TRBV7-3 to TRBJ1-1, with 9 bases fitting TRBD1. The CDR3 covers 14 residues. Germline V gives CDR1 SGHTA, CDR2 FQGTGA. The V and J ends lost 7 bases and 5 bases, in that order; junction bases with no gene match: 8.

The chain is built from TRBV6-5 and TRBJ1-2; no clear D gene. The V end was cut by 5 bases, the J end by 8 bases, with 18 bases between. The CDR3 sequence is 14 residues long. Germline CDR1 reads MNHEY; CDR2 reads SVGAGI. CDR3 sequence reads: CASSDRPQDQGYTF. CDR3 nucleotides: TGTGCCAGCAGTGACCGTCCTCAGGACCAGGGCTACACCTTC.

The chain is built from TRBV12-3 or TRBV12-4 and TRBJ2-5; D remains ambiguous. With 1 base removed from V and 5 bases from J, the gap between germline ends came to 8 bases. This CDR3 is 13 amino acids long. The CDR3 sequence: CASSLVSRETQYF. CDR3 nucleotides: TGTGCCAGCAGTTTAGTTAGCAGGGAGACCCAGTACTTC.

J is TRBJ2-7 and V is TRBV6-2 or TRBV6-3; D is possibly TRBD1 (6 bases). The last part of the DNA fits TRBJ2-5 better; the J call may be wrong. Germline V CDR1 and CDR2: MNHEY, SVGEGT. The CDR3 length is 13 residues. The CDR3 loop is CASSYTGYRTQYF. The DNA for the CDR3 is TGTGCCAGCAGCTACACAGGGTATAGGACCCAGTACTTC.

This clonotype was observed once. The chain employs TRBV5-5 and TRBJ1-1; perhaps TRBD1 as D (5 bases). Germline V CDR1 and CDR2: SGHKS, YYEKEE (reference sequence). This CDR3 has 15 residues. Trimming stripped 5 bases from V and 1 base from J, with 15 bases between. CDR3 in DNA: TGTGCCAGCAGGCGAAGACAGACACCGAACACTGAAGCTTTCTTT. This codes for CASRRRQTPNTEAFF.

This sequence joins TRBV6-1 and TRBJ2-2; 8 bases are shared with TRBD1. CDR1 and CDR2 (germline): MNHNS, SASEGT. The CDR3 runs 16 residues. V lost 2 bases and J lost 0; bases outside the gene matches: 2. This CDR3 is CASSERQGTNTGELFF. The CDR3 DNA follows: TGTGCCAGCAGTGAACGACAGGGGACGAACACCGGGGAGCTGTTTTTT.

This clonotype was seen a single time. The rearrangement joins TRBV7-8 to TRBJ2-1; 10 nucleotides agree with TRBD2. CDR1 and CDR2 from the germline V gene are SGHVS and FQNEAQ. This CDR3 is built from 15 residues. The J segment lost 7 bases and the V segment lost 7 bases, leaving 10 bases of the junction unmatched. DNA for the CDR3: TGTGCCAGCACCCTGGGGGTAGCGGGGGGTAATGAGCAGTTCTTC. Its protein is CASTLGVAGGNEQFF.

The J gene is TRBJ1-1, the V gene TRBV3-1; tentatively, D is TRBD1 (5 bases). The CDR3 has 15 residues. From germline, CDR1 is LGHDT and CDR2 YNNKEL (reference sequence). The V gene lost 0 bases and the J gene lost 5 bases, with 13 bases spanning the gap. CDR3 region: CASSQDKGRLTEAFF. The CDR3 DNA sequence: TGTGCCAGCAGCCAAGACAAGGGGCGATTAACTGAAGCTTTCTTT. Full variable domain (missing parts from reference TRBV3-1 and TRBJ1-1): DTAVSQTPKYLVTQMGNDKSIKCEQNLGHDTMYWYKQDSKKFLKIMFSYNNKELIINETVPNRFSPKSPDKAHLNLHINSLELGDSAVYFCASSQDKGRLTEAFFGQGTRLTVV.

V gene TRBV3-1 combines with J gene TRBJ2-3; D ambiguous. V dropped 4 bases and J dropped 2 bases, with 7 bases sitting between them. The CDR3 is made up of 13 amino acids. Per the germline V gene, CDR1 is LGHDT and CDR2 is YNNKEL (reference sequence). In nucleotides, the CDR3 is TGTGCCAGCAGCCTACTCAACACAGATACGCAGTATTTT. This gives the protein CASSLLNTDTQYF.

The chain recombines TRBV7-9 with TRBJ2-4; possible D gene TRBD2, 7 bases. The DNA end is more similar to TRBJ2-7, so the J call may be wrong. Germline CDR1 is SEHNR and CDR2 is FQNEAQ (reference sequence). CDR3 size: 17 residues. As DNA, the CDR3 is TGTGCCAGCAGCTCCCAAACGGGGGGCGGGAGTTCCTACGAGCAGTACTTC. It yields the protein CASSSQTGGGSSYEQYF.

The genes are TRBV7-9 and TRBJ2-5; D gene uncertain. Germline V gene data show CDR1 as SEHNR and CDR2 as FQNEAQ (reference sequence). The CDR3 spans 16 residues. The ends were cut back, 5 bases at V and 5 bases at J, with 21 bases in the middle. CDR3 region: CASSHYLAFSAETQYF. DNA of the CDR3: TGTGCCAGCAGCCACTACCTGGCTTTTTCGGCGGAGACCCAGTACTTC.

The V gene is TRBV4-3, the J gene TRBJ2-1; a weak D match, TRBD1 (6 bases). Trimming pared 4 bases from V and 3 bases from J, leaving 19 bases between. CDR1 is LGHNA and CDR2 is YSLEER in the germline V gene. This CDR3 has 17 residues. The CDR3 sequence is CASSRNPQGFDYNEQFF. The CDR3 region has the DNA TGCGCCAGCAGCCGAAATCCACAGGGATTCGACTACAATGAGCAGTTCTTC.

The chain uses TRBV9 and TRBJ2-3, with 9 bases identical to TRBD2. V was clipped by 3 bases and J by 5 bases; unmatched bases: 7. CDR1 is SGDLS and CDR2 is YYNGEE in the germline V gene. CDR3 length: 15 residues. CDR3 DNA: TGTGCCAGCAGCGGGGGACTAGCTACGGAAGATACGCAGTATTTT. This sequence encodes CASSGGLATEDTQYF. The full variable domain, with the rest looked up from reference TRBV9 and TRBJ2-3, is DSGVTQTPKHLITATGQRVTLRCSPRSGDLSVYWYQQSLDQGLQFLIQYYNGEERAKGNILERFSAQQFPDLHSELNLSSLELGDSALYFCASSGGLATEDTQYFGPGTRLTVL.

This chain links TRBV4-1 with TRBJ2-5; TRBD2 matches 8 bases. J gave up 2 bases and V 2 bases, and 10 bases lay outside the gene matches. CDR3 length: 17 residues. Germline CDR1 and CDR2: MGHRA and YSYEKL. CDR3 sequence: CASSQPSGTRDQETQYF. The CDR3 DNA reads TGCGCCAGCAGCCAACCCTCCGGGACTAGGGATCAAGAGACCCAGTACTTC.

This sequence joins TRBV13 and TRBJ2-1; D is perhaps TRBD1 (5 bases). V lost 4 bases, J lost 9 bases, and 13 bases lay in between. Germline assignment: CDR1 PRHDT and CDR2 FYEKMQ (reference sequence). The CDR3 length is 13 residues. The CDR3 sequence is CASSSDWGGEQFF. For the CDR3, the DNA is TGTGCCAGCAGCTCCGATTGGGGCGGTGAGCAGTTCTTC.

The chain employs TRBV6-6 and TRBJ2-3; TRBD2 might be the D (5 bases). V lost 1 base to trimming and J lost 2 bases, with 10 bases between them. This CDR3 has 15 residues. Germline values: CDR1 MNHNY, CDR2 SVGAGI (reference sequence). CDR3 DNA sequence: TGTGCCAGCAGTTACTTTACGGGGAACACAGATACGCAGTATTTT. This codes for CASSYFTGNTDTQYF.

This clonotype was seen more than once but under ten times. The V gene is TRBV28, the J gene TRBJ2-5; D is ambiguous. The CDR3 length is 12 residues. From germline, CDR1 is MDHEN and CDR2 SYDVKM. V dropped 5 bases and J dropped 7 bases, with 11 bases sitting between them. The CDR3 region is CASSPLSRTQYF. As DNA, the CDR3 is TGTGCCAGCAGTCCACTGAGTCGGACCCAGTACTTC.

The J gene is TRBJ1-1, the V gene TRBV29-1; D is unresolved. Trimming cost V 3 bases and J 3 bases, with 11 bases left between them. CDR1 and CDR2 from the germline V gene are SQVTM and ANQGSEA. The CDR3 length is 13 residues. CDR3 sequence: CSVDRDFYTEAFF. Written as DNA, the CDR3 is TGCAGCGTTGACCGGGATTTTTACACTGAAGCTTTCTTT.

The chain combines TRBV4-2 with TRBJ1-2; D remains ambiguous. V dropped 1 base and J dropped 8 bases, with 14 bases sitting between them. CDR1 is LGHNA, CDR2 YNFKEQ, per germline. This CDR3 contains 14 residues. CDR3 coding DNA: TGTGCCAGCAGCCAAGGGCTCCGGGAGAGGGGCTACACCTTC. Amino acid sequence: CASSQGLRERGYTF.

The chain combines TRBV13 with TRBJ2-7; D unresolved. The CDR3 covers 14 residues. Trimming cost V 3 bases and J 5 bases, with 14 bases left between them. The germline V gene encodes CDR1 PRHDT and CDR2 FYEKMQ (reference sequence). DNA for the CDR3: TGTGCCAGCAGCTTGTTTGGTCCGGCAAACGAGCAGTACTTC. It codes for CASSLFGPANEQYF. Combining the CDR3 with reference TRBV13 and TRBJ2-7 gives the whole variable domain AAGVIQSPRHLIKEKRETATLKCYPIPRHDTVYWYQQGPGQDPQFLISFYEKMQSDKGSIPDRFSAQQFSDYHSELNMSSLELGDSALYFCASSLFGPANEQYFGPGTRLTVT.

This clonotype was counted only a few times. The chain couples TRBV6-5 to TRBJ2-7; TRBD1 is a possible D gene (5 bases). Trimming pared 2 bases from V and 1 base from J, leaving 12 bases between. Germline V gives CDR1 MNHEY, CDR2 SVGAGI. The CDR3 is 15 amino acids. The CDR3 DNA sequence: TGTGCCAGCAGTTACGGGGCAGACACTTCCTACGAGCAGTACTTC. It translates to CASSYGADTSYEQYF.